This T cell receptor beta chain was identified during a study of shared T cell receptors in the human thymus. Profiling relied on immunoSEQ multiplex PCR, and the TCRdb table lists in-frame clones only, not all of them. Of some 640,000 clones in the sample, over 75% were seen once. V shed 6 bases and J shed 1 base, with 12 bases lying between them. The V gene's germline CDR1 is MNHEY and CDR2 SMNVEV (reference sequence). The CDR3 is 15 amino acids. The sample also formed part of further work on human thymus T cells. From that second work: Resections obtained during corrective heart surgery supplied the thymus tissue. Seemingly biased V and J gene usage marked thymic and blood repertoires. What related research reported was that thymic repertoires overlapped highly among unrelated individuals.

The clonotype was recovered from a boy younger than two with a congenital heart defect. Sequenced sample: thymocytes. The gene calls are TRBV27 and TRBJ2-2; perhaps TRBD2 as D (6 bases). CDR3 sequence (DNA): TGTGCCAGCAGATTACCCGGGGGGAACACCGGGGAGCTGTTTTTT. This codes for CASRLPGGNTGELFF.